What follows are 29 T cell receptor beta chains derived from one specimen sequenced in a study of cytomegalovirus exposure and HLA in healthy donors. The PCR ran on 60 Vbeta and 13 Jbeta primers. Measured with immunoSEQ multiplex PCR; TCRdb has only the in-frame clones, and not every one. The sample data list about 74,000 clones. Input material: PBMCs. These receptors originate from a female donor in good health and CMV-seropositive.

This chain uses TRBV28 with TRBJ1-4; 10 positions match TRBD1. The CDR3 is 17 residues long. Germline V CDR1 and CDR2: MDHEN, SYDVKM. Trimming removed 7 bases from V and 7 bases from J; junction bases left unmatched: 15. CDR3 nucleotide sequence: TGTGCCAGCACCCCGACAGGGGGCCCCCGGATAGCTGAAAAACTGTTTTTT. Translated: CASTPTGGPRIAEKLFF.

The chain links TRBV5-3 to TRBJ2-5; 7 positions agree with TRBD1. TRBV5-3 is marked as an open reading frame, function uncertain. This CDR3 contains 14 residues. After removal of 2 bases from V and 10 bases from J, the junction contained 11 bases not matched to a gene. The CDR3 region is CARSFRDSVVVQYF. CDR3 coding DNA: TGTGCCAGAAGCTTCCGGGACAGCGTGGTGGTCCAGTACTTC.

CDR3 loop: CAWSRGRSYGYTF. In DNA, the CDR3 is TGTGCCTGGAGCAGGGGGCGCAGCTATGGCTACACCTTC. The chain links TRBV30 to TRBJ1-2; 8 bases align to TRBD1. The CDR3 is made up of 13 amino acids. Germline assignment: CDR1 GTSNPN and CDR2 SVGIG (reference sequence). V gave up 3 bases and J gave up 4 bases; unmatched junction bases: 4.

The V and J genes are TRBV9 and TRBJ1-6; possibly TRBD1 for D (6 bases). V lost 0 bases and J lost 9, with 13 bases in between. Germline loops: CDR1 SGDLS, CDR2 YYNGEE. The CDR3 runs to 15 residues. This chain's CDR3 is CASSVEGQGSSPLHF. The DNA for the CDR3 is TGTGCCAGCAGCGTAGAGGGGCAGGGGAGTTCACCCCTCCACTTT.

The rearrangement uses TRBV5-4 and TRBJ2-4; 8 positions agree with TRBD2. The junction had 11 bases not matched to a gene; V was cut back by 4 bases and J by 8 bases. The CDR3 sequence is 15 residues long. Germline V gene data show CDR1 as SGHNT and CDR2 as YYREEE (reference sequence). The CDR3 is CASSLRGGRGDIQYF. CDR3 DNA sequence: TGTGCCAGCAGCCTTCGGGGGGGCCGTGGGGACATTCAGTACTTC.

The chain recombines TRBV30 with TRBJ2-7; no firm D call. Germline lookup yields CDR1 GTSNPN and CDR2 SVGIG (reference sequence). CDR3 size: 12 residues. The V end lost 0 bases, the J end lost 2 bases, and 5 bases lay between the germline ends. CDR3: CAWSVVAYEQYF. CDR3 coding DNA: TGTGCCTGGAGTGTTGTAGCCTACGAGCAGTACTTC.

V gene TRBV2 combines with J gene TRBJ1-1; tentatively, D is TRBD1 (6 bases). The CDR3 contains 16 residues. The germline CDR1 and CDR2 sequences are SNHLY and FYNNEI. V was cut by 4 bases and J by 5 bases, with 20 bases left in between. The DNA of the CDR3 is TGTGCCAGCAGTGTAACCAATGGGGGCGCAGGGACTGAAGCTTTCTTT. Translated, it gives CASSVTNGGAGTEAFF.

This chain links TRBV30 with TRBJ1-2; D possibly corresponds to TRBD1 (5 bases). CDR1 and CDR2 from the germline V gene are GTSNPN and SVGIG (reference sequence). The ends were cut back, 1 base at V and 7 bases at J, with 16 bases in the middle. The CDR3 spans 14 residues. The CDR3 is CAWSGEGAGSGYTF. CDR3 nucleotide sequence: TGTGCCTGGAGTGGGGAAGGGGCAGGAAGTGGCTACACCTTC.

V gene TRBV25-1 combines with J gene TRBJ2-5, with a weak D call TRBD1 (7 bases). The CDR3 has 17 residues. V dropped 3 bases and J dropped 4 bases, with 21 bases sitting between them. Germline CDR1 and CDR2: MGHDK and SYGVNS. The CDR3 DNA sequence: TGTGCCAGCAGTGATAGCCGACAGGGAGGAAAAGGAGAGACCCAGTACTTC. Its translation: CASSDSRQGGKGETQYF.

V gene TRBV4-1 combines with J gene TRBJ2-3; D ambiguous. Germline assignment: CDR1 MGHRA and CDR2 YSYEKL. The CDR3 runs 15 residues. V shed 1 base and J shed 1 base, with 9 bases lying between them. The CDR3 protein is CASSQAGLRTDTQYF. The CDR3 coding sequence is TGCGCCAGCAGCCAAGCAGGATTACGCACAGATACGCAGTATTTT.

This chain connects TRBV18 to TRBJ1-5; TRBD1 matches 7 bases. CDR1 and CDR2 (germline): KGHSH, LQKENI. CDR3 length equals 15 residues. V trimming: 5 bases; J trimming: 3 bases; junction bases outside the gene matches: 7. The CDR3 spells CASSAGTVDNQPQHF. CDR3 coding DNA: TGTGCCAGCTCAGCCGGGACAGTCGACAATCAGCCCCAGCATTTT.

The chain uses TRBV29-1 and TRBJ1-1, with D possibly matching TRBD1 (5 bases). Trimming removed 3 bases at V and 2 bases at J, with 10 bases between. Germline assignment: CDR1 SQVTM and CDR2 ANQGSEA. This CDR3 contains 13 residues. The DNA for the CDR3 is TGCAGCGTTGACGGCAGGGCCAACACTGAAGCTTTCTTT. It specifies CSVDGRANTEAFF.

The CDR3 coding sequence is TGTGCCTGGAGGCCCCTCGGGGGGGGTGCCGGGGAGCTGTTTTTT. Amino acids: CAWRPLGGGAGELFF. The V and J genes are TRBV30 and TRBJ2-2; 8 nucleotides line up with TRBD2. There are 15 residues in the CDR3. V lost 3 bases to trimming and J lost 6 bases; unmatched junction nucleotides: 9. Germline CDR1 reads GTSNPN; CDR2 reads SVGIG (reference sequence).

In nucleotides, the CDR3 is TGTGCCAGCTCAACGAGTTCTCAGGGGAGCTTCTTCTACGAGCAGTACTTC. It is translated as CASSTSSQGSFFYEQYF. The J gene is TRBJ2-7, the V gene TRBV18, with D possibly TRBD1 on 6 matching bases. The ends were cut back, 5 bases at V and 3 bases at J, with 23 bases in the middle. This CDR3 is 17 amino acids long. Germline CDR1 reads KGHSH; CDR2 reads LQKENI.

The chain uses TRBV11-3 and TRBJ2-7; D is unresolved. Trimming pared 1 base from V and 2 bases from J, leaving 6 bases between. The germline V gene encodes CDR1 SGHNT and CDR2 YENEEA. The CDR3 has 13 residues. CDR3 sequence: CASSLGLTYEQYF. The CDR3 DNA reads TGTGCCAGCAGCTTAGGACTGACCTACGAGCAGTACTTC.

The DNA of the CDR3 is TGCGCCAGCAGCTTGGGGGGACAGGGAGCTGGAAACACCATATATTTT. Its protein product is CASSLGGQGAGNTIYF. The chain employs TRBV5-1 and TRBJ1-3; 9 bases align to TRBD1. This CDR3 has 16 residues. Germline V gene data show CDR1 as SGHRS and CDR2 as YFSETQ. V lost 0 bases, J lost 2 bases, and 3 bases stayed unmatched.

V is TRBV20-1 and J is TRBJ1-2, with D perhaps TRBD1 (5 bases). The germline V and J ends were trimmed by 3 bases and 7 bases, with 9 bases remaining between them. There are 11 residues in the CDR3. The V gene's germline CDR1 is DFQATT and CDR2 SNEGSKA (reference sequence). The DNA for the CDR3 is TGCAGTGCTAGTGGAGGGGTTGGCTACACCTTC. Protein product: CSASGGVGYTF.

CDR3 DNA: TGTGCCAGCAGGGCGGGGTCTAGCACAGATACGCAGTATTTT. It encodes CASRAGSSTDTQYF. This chain uses TRBV6-1 with TRBJ2-3; D might be TRBD2 (6 bases). This CDR3 is built from 14 residues. Germline V lookup: CDR1 MNHNS, CDR2 SASEGT. V was trimmed by 6 bases and J by 0 bases, leaving 10 bases between them.

J is TRBJ2-3 and V is TRBV7-9, with a weak D call TRBD2 (6 bases). The germline gives CDR1 SEHNR, CDR2 FQNEAQ (reference sequence). The CDR3 contains 15 residues. V was clipped by 5 bases and J by 4 bases, with 16 bases between them. CDR3 in amino acids: CASSPPTSKADTQYF. The DNA for the CDR3 is TGTGCCAGCAGCCCTCCTACTAGCAAGGCAGATACGCAGTATTTT. Supplemented by reference TRBV7-9 and TRBJ2-3, the full variable domain reads DTGVSQNPRHKITKRGQNVTFRCDPISEHNRLYWYRQTLGQGPEFLTYFQNEAQLEKSRLLSDRFSAERPKGSFSTLEIQRTEQGDSAMYLCASSPPTSKADTQYFGPGTRLTVL.

This chain joins TRBV4-2 and TRBJ1-3; 8 nucleotides match TRBD1. This CDR3 spans 16 amino acids. Germline V gives CDR1 LGHNA, CDR2 YNFKEQ. V gave up 6 bases and J gave up 4 bases; unmatched junction bases: 11. CDR3 sequence: CASRPLLQGEGNTIYF. For the CDR3, the DNA is TGTGCCAGCAGGCCCCTGTTACAGGGGGAGGGAAACACCATATATTTT.

The chain couples TRBV18 to TRBJ1-1; D ambiguous. Germline V gives CDR1 KGHSH, CDR2 LQKENI. V was clipped by 2 bases and J by 6 bases, with 13 bases between them. The CDR3 is made up of 14 amino acids. This chain's CDR3 is CASSPEQTTAEAFF. The CDR3 region has the DNA TGTGCCAGCTCACCAGAACAGACGACGGCTGAAGCTTTCTTT.

The J gene is TRBJ2-7, the V gene TRBV19, with a weak D call TRBD1 (6 bases). The CDR3 length is 14 residues. Per the germline V gene, CDR1 is LNHDA and CDR2 is SQIVND (reference sequence). Trimming removed 3 bases at V and 0 bases at J, with 9 bases between. The CDR3 bases are TGTGCCAGTAGTATCGGACAGTTCTCCTACGAGCAGTACTTC. Its translation: CASSIGQFSYEQYF.

The chain uses TRBV28 and TRBJ1-5; maybe TRBD1 (5 bases). The CDR3 covers 14 residues. The germline V gene has CDR1 MDHEN and CDR2 SYDVKM. The V gene lost 7 bases and the J gene lost 3 bases, with 13 bases spanning the gap. The CDR3 DNA is TGTGCCAGCATTCTACGGGGGTACAATCAGCCCCAGCATTTT. Its translation: CASILRGYNQPQHF.

The CDR3 protein is CASSNYPGTSEKYF. The CDR3 DNA follows: TGTGCCAGTAGTAACTACCCCGGGACTAGCGAGAAGTACTTC. The rearrangement links TRBV19 to TRBJ2-5; TRBD2 matches 10 bases. Looked up from germline, CDR1 is LNHDA and CDR2 is SQIVND (reference sequence). The CDR3 sequence is 14 residues long. After removal of 4 bases from V and 12 bases from J, the junction contained 11 bases not matched to a gene.

In regard to this clone: The conserved phenylalanine or tryptophan normally closing the CDR3 is absent here, so this likely arose from a read error. This chain links TRBV6-1 with TRBJ2-4; D uncertain. Per the germline V gene, CDR1 is MNHNS and CDR2 is SASEGT. The CDR3 runs to 16 residues. Trimming pared 3 bases from V and 0 bases from J, leaving 12 bases between. DNA for the CDR3: TGTGCCAGCAGTGAGCTCCCTAACCTAGCCAAAAACATTCAGTACCTC. Translated: CASSELPNLAKNIQYL.

J is TRBJ1-1 and V is TRBV4-1; 8 bases are a match to TRBD1. Trimming took 6 bases from V and 1 from J; bases not matched to a gene: 4. The CDR3 is 14 amino acids. CDR1 is MGHRA, CDR2 YSYEKL, per germline. As DNA, the CDR3 is TGCGCCAGCAGAGCGACAGGGGAGAACACTGAAGCTTTCTTT. Translating gives CASRATGENTEAFF.

The CDR3 region is CASRLTGGGRNEQFF. The CDR3 DNA follows: TGTGCCAGCAGGTTGACTGGCGGGGGGCGTAATGAGCAGTTCTTC. The chain links TRBV7-2 to TRBJ2-1, with 8 bases that match TRBD2. Losses at the gene ends were 6 bases for V and 7 bases for J; bases not matched to a gene: 11. CDR1 is SGHTA and CDR2 is FQGNSA in the germline V gene. The CDR3 consists of 15 residues.

The rearrangement links TRBV9 to TRBJ2-3; 11 bases are a match to TRBD2. Germline trimming cut 4 bases from V and 4 bases from J; bases unmatched to any gene: 5. The CDR3 is 15 amino acids. Germline CDR1 is SGDLS and CDR2 is YYNGEE. The CDR3 sequence is CASSPSGGLADTQYF. CDR3 bases: TGTGCCAGCAGCCCTAGCGGGGGGCTGGCAGATACGCAGTATTTT.

The chain couples TRBV5-4 to TRBJ2-1; a weak D match, TRBD2 (7 bases). This CDR3 comprises 15 residues. Deletions cut 0 bases from V and 9 bases from J, with 16 bases between. Germline V gives CDR1 SGHNT, CDR2 YYREEE (reference sequence). The CDR3 reads CASSLEGGAISEQFF. The CDR3 DNA follows: TGTGCCAGCAGCTTGGAGGGGGGGGCAATTAGTGAGCAGTTCTTC.